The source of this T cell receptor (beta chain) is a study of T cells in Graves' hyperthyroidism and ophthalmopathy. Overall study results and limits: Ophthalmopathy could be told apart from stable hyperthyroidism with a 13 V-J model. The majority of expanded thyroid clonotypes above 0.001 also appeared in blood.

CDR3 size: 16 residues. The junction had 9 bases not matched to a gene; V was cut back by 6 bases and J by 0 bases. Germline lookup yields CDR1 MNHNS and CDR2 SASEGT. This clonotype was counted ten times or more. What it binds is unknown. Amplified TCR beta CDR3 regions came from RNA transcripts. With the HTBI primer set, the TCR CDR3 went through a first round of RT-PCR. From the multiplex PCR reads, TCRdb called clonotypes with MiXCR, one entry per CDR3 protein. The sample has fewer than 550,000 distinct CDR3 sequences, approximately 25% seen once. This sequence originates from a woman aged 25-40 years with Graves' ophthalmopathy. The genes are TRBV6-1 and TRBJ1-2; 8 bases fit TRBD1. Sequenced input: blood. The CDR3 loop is CASRKPGGAPNYGYTF. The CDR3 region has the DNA TGTGCCAGCAGGAAACCAGGGGGCGCCCCTAACTATGGCTACACCTTC.